This T cell receptor (beta chain) was documented in a study of blood T cell repertoires in COVID-19. Overall study context: The United States, Italy and Spain provided the acute and convalescent COVID-19 samples. Sources were T cells, B-cell-depleted T cells, or PBMCs; the material itself was cDNA or gDNA.

Authors' analysis steps: How many nucleated cells were present was estimated from reference gene primer amplification. TCRdb's copy holds only in-frame clones and misses some; the assay was immunoSEQ multiplex PCR. V and J calls and clone size are given by that table; D and trimming were obtained from the DNA. Found here are over 100,000 clones, around 88% of them singletons; the top ten hold 10%. Germline V lookup: CDR1 MNHEY, CDR2 SVGAGI. The CDR3 has 11 residues. Trimming removed 7 bases from V and 3 bases from J, with 7 bases in between. The sequence was collected from a man in his fifties or sixties with acute or convalescent COVID-19. The sample comprised peripheral blood. This chain links TRBV6-5 with TRBJ2-7; D is uncertain. CDR3 loop: CASKYNYEQYF. CDR3 nucleotide sequence: TGTGCCAGCAAATACAACTACGAGCAGTACTTC.